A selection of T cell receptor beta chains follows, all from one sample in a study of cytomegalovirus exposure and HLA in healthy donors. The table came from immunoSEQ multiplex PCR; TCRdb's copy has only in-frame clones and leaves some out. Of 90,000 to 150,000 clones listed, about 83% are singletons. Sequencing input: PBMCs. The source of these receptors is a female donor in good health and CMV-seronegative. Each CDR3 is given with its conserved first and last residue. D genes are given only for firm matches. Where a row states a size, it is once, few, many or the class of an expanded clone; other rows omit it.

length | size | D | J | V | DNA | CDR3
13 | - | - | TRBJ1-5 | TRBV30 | TGTGCCTGGAGTCGGGGGTCTGGCCAGCCCCAGCATTTT | CAWSRGSGQPQHF
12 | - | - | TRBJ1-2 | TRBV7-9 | TGTTCCAGCAGAGGGGGGGATCGGGGCTACACCTTC | CSSRGGDRGYTF
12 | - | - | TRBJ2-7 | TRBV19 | TGTGCCAGTAGTTTAGGAGGTTTGGAGCAGTACTTC | CASSLGGLEQYF
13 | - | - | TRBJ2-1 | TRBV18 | TGTGCCAGCTCATCCAGGGTTGGGAATGAGCAGTTCTTC | CASSSRVGNEQFF
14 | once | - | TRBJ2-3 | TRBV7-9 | TGTGCCAGCAGCTGGATGACAGGAACAGATACGCAGTATTTT | CASSWMTGTDTQYF
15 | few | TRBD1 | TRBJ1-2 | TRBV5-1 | TGCGCCAGCAGCGCCCGGGACAGGGACCGTAGCGGCTACACCTTC | CASSARDRDRSGYTF
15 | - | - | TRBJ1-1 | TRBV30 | TGTGCCTGGACCCCCTCGTTTAGTTCGAACACTGAAGCTTTCTTT | CAWTPSFSSNTEAFF
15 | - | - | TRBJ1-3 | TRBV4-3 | TGCGCCAGCAGCCAGTTACAGGGTGCTGGAAACACCATATATTTT | CASSQLQGAGNTIYF
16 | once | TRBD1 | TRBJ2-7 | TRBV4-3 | TGCGCCAGCAGCCAAGAAGCCGGGACAGGGTTCTACGAGCAGTACTTC | CASSQEAGTGFYEQYF
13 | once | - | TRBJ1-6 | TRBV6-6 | TGTGCCAGCACGCAGGGCCAGGAAGTGGCCCTCCACTTT | CASTQGQEVALHF
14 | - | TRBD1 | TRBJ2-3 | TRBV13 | TGTGCCAGCAGCCACTCCGGGACAGGGGGCGAGCAGTATTTT | CASSHSGTGGEQYF
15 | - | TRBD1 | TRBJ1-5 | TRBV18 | TGTGCCAGCTCATTAGACAGGGTAGGCAATCAGCCCCAGCATTTT | CASSLDRVGNQPQHF
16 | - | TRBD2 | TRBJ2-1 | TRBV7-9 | TGTGCCAGCAGCTTAGTTGGCGGGGGGGCCTTTGATGAGCAGTTCTTC | CASSLVGGGAFDEQFF
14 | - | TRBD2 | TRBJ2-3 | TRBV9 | TGTGCCAGCGGTCGGGCGGGGGGGCCAGATACGCAGTATTTT | CASGRAGGPDTQYF
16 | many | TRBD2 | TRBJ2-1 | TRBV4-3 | TGCGCCAGCAGCCAAGATTCTGCGGGGGGGTACAATGAGCAGTTCTTC | CASSQDSAGGYNEQFF
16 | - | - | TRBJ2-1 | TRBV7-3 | TGTGCCAGCAGCCAAGCGGGTGTAGGGGCGGGTAATGAGCAGTTCTTC | CASSQAGVGAGNEQFF
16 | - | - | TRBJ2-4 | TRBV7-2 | TGTGCCAGCAGCCCTCAGGGGGGTGGAGCCAAAAACATTCAGTACTTC | CASSPQGGGAKNIQYF
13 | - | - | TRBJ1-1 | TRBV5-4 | TGTGCCAGCAGGCGGGGGGAGGCTGTTGAAGCTTTCTTT | CASRRGEAVEAFF
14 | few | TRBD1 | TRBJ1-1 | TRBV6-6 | TGTGCCAGCAGTCGACAGGGACAGAACACTGAAGCTTTCTTT | CASSRQGQNTEAFF
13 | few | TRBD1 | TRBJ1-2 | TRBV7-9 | TGTGCCAGCAGCTTAAGTACAGGGGGCGGCTACACCTTC | CASSLSTGGGYTF
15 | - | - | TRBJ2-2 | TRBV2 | TGTGCCAGCACCCTCGGGACTCAGAACACCGGGGAGCTGTTTTTT | CASTLGTQNTGELFF
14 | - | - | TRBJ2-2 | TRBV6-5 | TGTGCCAGCAGTTGGCAGGGGAGCACCGGGGAGCTGTTTTTT | CASSWQGSTGELFF
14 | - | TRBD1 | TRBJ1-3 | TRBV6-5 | TGTGCCAGCAGTGGCACAGGGGGTGGAAACACCATATATTTT | CASSGTGGGNTIYF
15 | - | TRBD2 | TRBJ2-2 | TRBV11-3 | TGTGCCAGCAGCTTAGAGGGGGGGGACACCGGGGAGCTGTTTTTT | CASSLEGGDTGELFF
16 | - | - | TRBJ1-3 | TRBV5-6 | TGTGCCAGCAGCTTGGCCGCCGGGATCTCTGGAAACACCATATATTTT | CASSLAAGISGNTIYF
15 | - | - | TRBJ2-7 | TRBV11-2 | TGTGCCAGCAGCTACTACCGGGACAACTCCTACGAGCAGTACTTC | CASSYYRDNSYEQYF
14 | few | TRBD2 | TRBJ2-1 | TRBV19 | TGTGCCAGTAGCCGGGGGGGGGACAACAATGAGCAGTTCTTC | CASSRGGDNNEQFF
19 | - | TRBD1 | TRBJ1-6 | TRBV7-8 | TGTGCCAGCAGCAAAGACGCCGGGACAGGGGGTCTTCGTGATTCACCCCTCCACTTT | CASSKDAGTGGLRDSPLHF
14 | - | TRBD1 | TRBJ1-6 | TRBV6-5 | TGTGCCAGCAGGCCCGGGACAGAATACGCACCCCTCCACTTT | CASRPGTEYAPLHF
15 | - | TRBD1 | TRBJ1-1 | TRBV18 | TGTGCCAGCTCACCGGTTTCTGGACAGGTAACTGAAGCTTTCTTT | CASSPVSGQVTEAFF
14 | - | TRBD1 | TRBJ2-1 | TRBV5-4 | TGTGCCAGCAGCTGGACAGGGAGTTACAATGAGCAGTTCTTC | CASSWTGSYNEQFF
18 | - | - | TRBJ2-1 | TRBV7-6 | TGTGCCAGCAGCTCCTTAGCGGGGGACAGGTTAACGTCCAATGAGCAGTTCTTC | CASSSLAGDRLTSNEQFF
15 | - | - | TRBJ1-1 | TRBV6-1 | TGTGCCAGCAGTGAAATGGGGGGGGTGAACACTGAAGCTTTCTTT | CASSEMGGVNTEAFF
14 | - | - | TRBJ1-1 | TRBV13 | TGTGCCAGCAGCTTACGGGGGACGAACACTGAAGCTTTCTTT | CASSLRGTNTEAFF
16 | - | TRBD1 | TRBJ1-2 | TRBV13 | TGTGCCAGCAGCCCGTGGTATGGGGACAGGGGTGCTGGCTACACCTTC | CASSPWYGDRGAGYTF
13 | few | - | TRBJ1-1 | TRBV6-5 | TGTGCCAGCACTCAGGGGTCCAACACTGAAGCTTTCTTT | CASTQGSNTEAFF
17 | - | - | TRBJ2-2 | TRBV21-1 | TGTGCCAGCAGCAAAGAGGGGCGGGGGCACAACACCGGGGAGCTGTTTTTT | CASSKEGRGHNTGELFF
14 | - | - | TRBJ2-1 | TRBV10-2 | TGCGCCAGCAGTGCGAATCCCCTAGCCCAATACAGGTTCTTC | CASSANPLAQYRFF
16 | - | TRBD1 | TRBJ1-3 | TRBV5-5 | TGTGCCAGCAGCTTGGAAGGGGGCGCAGGAGGAAACACCATATATTTT | CASSLEGGAGGNTIYF
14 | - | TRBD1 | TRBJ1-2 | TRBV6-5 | TGTGCCAGCAGAGACGCCGGGACAGGGCATGGCTACACCTTC | CASRDAGTGHGYTF
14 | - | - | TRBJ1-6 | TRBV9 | TGTGCCAGCGGGGGGTCAGTGGTCAATTCACCCCTCCACTTT | CASGGSVVNSPLHF
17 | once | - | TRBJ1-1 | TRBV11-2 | TGTGCCAGCAGCTTAGAGCTCCCACAGAGTTCGAACACTGAAGCTTTCTTT | CASSLELPQSSNTEAFF
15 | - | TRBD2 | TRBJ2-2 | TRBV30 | TGTGCCTGCTCCTGGCGGGGGGAGAACACCGGGGAGCTGTTTTTT | CACSWRGENTGELFF
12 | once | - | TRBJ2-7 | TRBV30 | TGTGCCTGGAGTGTACAATGGCTTGCGCAGTACTTC | CAWSVQWLAQYF
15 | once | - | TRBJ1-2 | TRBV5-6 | TGTGCCAGCAGCTACCGGGGTCTATCAAACTATGGCTACACCTTC | CASSYRGLSNYGYTF
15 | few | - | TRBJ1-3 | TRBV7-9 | TGTGCCAGCAGCTTCGAGGAGAACTCTGGAAACACCATATATTTT | CASSFEENSGNTIYF
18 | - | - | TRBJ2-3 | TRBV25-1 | TGTGCCAGCAGTGAATATGGAGCCGGGTCCCTTAGCACAGATACGCAGTATTTT | CASSEYGAGSLSTDTQYF
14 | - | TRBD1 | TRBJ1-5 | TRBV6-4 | TGTGCCAGCAGGGGGGACAGGGAGAATCAGCCCCAGCATTTT | CASRGDRENQPQHF
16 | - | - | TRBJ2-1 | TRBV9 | TGTGCCAGCAGCGTAGAGGGGCGGAGCTCCTACAATGAGCAGTTCTTC | CASSVEGRSSYNEQFF
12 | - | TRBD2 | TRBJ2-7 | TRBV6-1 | TGTGCCAGCAGTGTAGCGGGGACTGAGCAGTACTTC | CASSVAGTEQYF
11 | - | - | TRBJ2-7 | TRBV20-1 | TGCAGTGCTAGAGGACAGAGAGAGCAGTACTTC | CSARGQREQYF
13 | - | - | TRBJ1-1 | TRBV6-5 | TGTGCCAGCAGTTACTCAGGAAAGACAGAAGCTTTCTTT | CASSYSGKTEAFF
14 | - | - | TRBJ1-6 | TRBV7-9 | TGTGCCAGCAGCTTAGGGCAGGGAAGTTCACCCCTCCACTTT | CASSLGQGSSPLHF
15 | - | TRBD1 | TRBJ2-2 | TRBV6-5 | TGTGCCAGCAGTTTTATGACAGGGGGCACCGGGGAGCTGTTTTTT | CASSFMTGGTGELFF
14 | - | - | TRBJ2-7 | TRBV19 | TGTGCCAGTAGTATAGATCCTGGTGCTTACGAGCAGTACTTC | CASSIDPGAYEQYF